This T cell receptor (beta chain) was identified during a study of T cells in Graves' hyperthyroidism and ophthalmopathy. Authors of the study amplified TCR beta CDR3 regions from RNA transcripts. When the TCR CDR3 underwent first-round RT-PCR, the HTBI primer set was used. TCRdb recomputed calls from the multiplex PCR reads with MiXCR, one row per CDR3 protein. The sample contains about 350,000 distinct CDR3 sequences, about 15% of which appear only once. Germline V CDR1 and CDR2: MNHEY, SVGEGT. Losses at the gene ends were 6 bases for V and 6 bases for J; bases not matched to a gene: 15. The CDR3 totals 16 residues.

This sequence was found in a woman in her twenties or thirties with Graves' hyperthyroidism. The rearrangement uses TRBV6-2 or TRBV6-3 and TRBJ2-3, with 7 bases identical to TRBD2. Sequenced sample: blood. The CDR3 nucleotides are TGTGCCAGCAGCTCCCCCGGGAGGCCCGGTAGGGATACGCAGTATTTT. This codes for CASSSPGRPGRDTQYF.